The T cell receptor beta chain under discussion was sequenced for a study of T cell changes during pregnancy in multiple sclerosis. The CDR3 loop spans 18 amino acids. V lost 0 bases, J lost 2 bases, and 19 bases lay in between. The germline V gene has CDR1 LNHNV and CDR2 YYDKDF (reference sequence). Here immunoSEQ multiplex PCR was the method, and the copy in TCRdb shows in-frame clones only, minus some. Among fewer than 75,000 clones listed, around 90% were seen once. The source was peripheral blood, collected after pregnancy. This chain links TRBV15 with TRBJ1-1; perhaps TRBD1 as D (6 bases). The TCR sequence derives from a female donor in good health, enrolled as a control in a pregnancy study. The CDR3 reads CATSRDPPFDRLNTEAFF. The CDR3, as DNA: TGTGCCACCAGCAGAGATCCCCCCTTCGACAGGTTAAACACTGAAGCTTTCTTT. The whole variable domain, remainder taken from reference TRBV15 and TRBJ1-1, is DAMVIQNPRYQVTQFGKPVTLSCSQTLNHNVMYWYQQKSSQAPKLLFHYYDKDFNNEADTPDNFQSRRPNTSFCFLDIRSPGLGDTAMYLCATSRDPPFDRLNTEAFFGQGTRLTVV.